Listed below are T cell receptor beta chains from one sample, sequenced in a study of a mutant IDH1 vaccine in newly diagnosed glioma. These receptors' antigens are unknown. Profiling relied on immunoSEQ multiplex PCR, and the TCRdb table lists in-frame clones only, not all of them. The data contain 53,000 or so clones, about three quarters of them seen just once; the ten biggest clones take up about 5.2%. The sequences come from PBMCs, collected from a glioma patient whose treatment included an IDH1 peptide vaccine. These receptors all come from a man aged 50 or older with glioma. Each CDR3 is given with its conserved first and last residue. The order of the fields is V gene, J gene, D gene, clone size, CDR3 DNA, CDR3 protein. D genes are given only for firm matches. Not all rows give a size; the values are once, few, many and, for expanded clones, a class.

v_call: TRBV29-1
j_call: TRBJ1-5
d_call: -
clone_size: -
cdr3_nt: TGCAGCGCCATCCAGGGTAGCAATCAGCCCCAGCATTTT
cdr3_aa: CSAIQGSNQPQHF

v_call: TRBV5-1
j_call: TRBJ2-1
d_call: TRBD2
clone_size: -
cdr3_nt: TGCGCCAGCAGCTTGGGGGCAGGGAGGGACAATGAGCAGTTCTTC
cdr3_aa: CASSLGAGRDNEQFF

v_call: TRBV2
j_call: TRBJ2-5
d_call: -
clone_size: -
cdr3_nt: TGTGCCAGCAGCCTCCTCATCTCAGGGGAGACCCAGTACTTC
cdr3_aa: CASSLLISGETQYF

v_call: TRBV6-5
j_call: TRBJ2-7
d_call: -
clone_size: -
cdr3_nt: TGTGCCAGCAGTTACTCGCGGATCCCCTCCTACGAGCAGTACTTC
cdr3_aa: CASSYSRIPSYEQYF

v_call: TRBV19
j_call: TRBJ2-2
d_call: TRBD2
clone_size: few
cdr3_nt: TGTGCCAGTAGTAGGCTAGCGGGGAACACCGGGGAGCTGTTTTTT
cdr3_aa: CASSRLAGNTGELFF

v_call: TRBV30
j_call: TRBJ1-2
d_call: TRBD1
clone_size: few
cdr3_nt: TGTGCCTGGAGTGCGGACAGGGGAGCCGGCTACACCTTC
cdr3_aa: CAWSADRGAGYTF

v_call: TRBV6-1
j_call: TRBJ2-2
d_call: -
clone_size: -
cdr3_nt: TGTGCCAGCAGGGGCAGGGACCCCGGGGAGCTGTTTTTT
cdr3_aa: CASRGRDPGELFF

v_call: TRBV18
j_call: TRBJ2-2
d_call: -
clone_size: -
cdr3_nt: TGTGCCAGCTCACCACAGGCTAGCCAGAACACCGGGGAGCTGTTTTTT
cdr3_aa: CASSPQASQNTGELFF

v_call: TRBV28
j_call: TRBJ2-1
d_call: -
clone_size: once
cdr3_nt: TGTGCCAGCAGCTACCTTCACGGGACGGCCTACAATGAGCAGTTCTTC
cdr3_aa: CASSYLHGTAYNEQFF

v_call: TRBV29-1
j_call: TRBJ1-2
d_call: -
clone_size: few
cdr3_nt: TGCAGCGTTGAGGAGGGATACTATGGTGGCTACACCTTC
cdr3_aa: CSVEEGYYGGYTF

v_call: TRBV6-1
j_call: TRBJ1-6
d_call: -
clone_size: -
cdr3_nt: TGTGCCAGCAGTGAGTTAGTAGGGGGAGGAAATTCACCCCTCCACTTT
cdr3_aa: CASSELVGGGNSPLHF

v_call: TRBV6-5
j_call: TRBJ2-4
d_call: -
clone_size: -
cdr3_nt: TGTGCCAGCAGTTACCTTGGCCGCGATCAAAACATTCAGTACTTC
cdr3_aa: CASSYLGRDQNIQYF

v_call: TRBV2
j_call: TRBJ1-5
d_call: -
clone_size: -
cdr3_nt: TGTGCCAGCAGTCCCCGACAGCTCAATCAGCCCCAGCATTTT
cdr3_aa: CASSPRQLNQPQHF

v_call: TRBV4-1
j_call: TRBJ1-3
d_call: -
clone_size: -
cdr3_nt: TGCGCCAGCAGCCACCCAGGCACAGGTGCTCGTGGAAACACCATATATTTT
cdr3_aa: CASSHPGTGARGNTIYF

v_call: TRBV6-4
j_call: TRBJ1-3
d_call: -
clone_size: -
cdr3_nt: TGTGCCAGCCTCCCGTTGGTAAACACCATATATTTT
cdr3_aa: CASLPLVNTIYF

v_call: TRBV2
j_call: TRBJ1-5
d_call: -
clone_size: -
cdr3_nt: TGTGCCAGCAGTGGAAGGGTAATAGGTCCCCAGCATTTT
cdr3_aa: CASSGRVIGPQHF

v_call: TRBV5-5
j_call: TRBJ2-2
d_call: -
clone_size: -
cdr3_nt: TGTGCCAGCAGCTTGGAGCTCTACACCGGGGAGCTGTTTTTT
cdr3_aa: CASSLELYTGELFF

v_call: TRBV29-1
j_call: TRBJ2-3
d_call: -
clone_size: -
cdr3_nt: TGCAGCCTGACGGGGACCCAGGCCCCCACAGATACGCAGTATTTT
cdr3_aa: CSLTGTQAPTDTQYF

v_call: TRBV27
j_call: TRBJ2-2
d_call: -
clone_size: -
cdr3_nt: TGTGCCAGCAGTTCCGGGACATCATACACCGGGGAGCTGTTTTTT
cdr3_aa: CASSSGTSYTGELFF

v_call: TRBV18
j_call: TRBJ2-1
d_call: TRBD1
clone_size: few
cdr3_nt: TGTGCCAGCTCACCAAACAGGGGTACCTACAATGAGCAGTTCTTC
cdr3_aa: CASSPNRGTYNEQFF

v_call: TRBV7-8
j_call: TRBJ1-1
d_call: -
clone_size: -
cdr3_nt: TGTGCCAGCAGCCCCCAACGGATGAACACTGAAGCTTTCTTT
cdr3_aa: CASSPQRMNTEAFF

v_call: TRBV30
j_call: TRBJ2-3
d_call: TRBD2
clone_size: -
cdr3_nt: TGTGCCTGGAGTGTACTCCTAGCGGGGGGTCTCACAGATACGCAGTATTTT
cdr3_aa: CAWSVLLAGGLTDTQYF

v_call: TRBV5-1
j_call: TRBJ1-1
d_call: -
clone_size: -
cdr3_nt: TGCGCCAGCACCCGAGGGCAGGGATGGAACACTGAAGCTTTCTTT
cdr3_aa: CASTRGQGWNTEAFF

v_call: TRBV5-1
j_call: TRBJ2-2
d_call: -
clone_size: -
cdr3_nt: TGCGCCAGCAGGGATACAGGAAACTCGGCCGGGGAGCTGTTTTTT
cdr3_aa: CASRDTGNSAGELFF

v_call: TRBV25-1
j_call: TRBJ2-7
d_call: -
clone_size: -
cdr3_nt: TGTGCCAGCAGTCCCCCCGTTGAGGACGAGCAGTACTTC
cdr3_aa: CASSPPVEDEQYF

v_call: TRBV2
j_call: TRBJ1-3
d_call: -
clone_size: -
cdr3_nt: TGTGCCAGCAGACCCGACAGCCGGGCGGTTGGAAACACCATATATTTT
cdr3_aa: CASRPDSRAVGNTIYF

v_call: TRBV18
j_call: TRBJ2-7
d_call: TRBD1
clone_size: -
cdr3_nt: TGTGCCAGCTCACAGCTGGCCAGGGGGCTAGACGAGCAGTACTTC
cdr3_aa: CASSQLARGLDEQYF

v_call: TRBV6-6
j_call: TRBJ2-7
d_call: -
clone_size: -
cdr3_nt: TGTGCCAGCAGCCGGGATCGGGGGGCATACGAGCAGTACTTC
cdr3_aa: CASSRDRGAYEQYF

v_call: TRBV4-1
j_call: TRBJ1-2
d_call: -
clone_size: -
cdr3_nt: TGCGCCAGCAGCCAAGGGAAGGAAACAGACTATGGCTACACCTTC
cdr3_aa: CASSQGKETDYGYTF

v_call: TRBV19
j_call: TRBJ2-3
d_call: TRBD2
clone_size: -
cdr3_nt: TGTGCCAGTAGTATCCGGACATCGGGACTAGCGGGGCTCAGCACAGATACGCAGTATTTT
cdr3_aa: CASSIRTSGLAGLSTDTQYF

v_call: TRBV6-5
j_call: TRBJ1-2
d_call: TRBD1
clone_size: -
cdr3_nt: TGTGCCAGCAGCCACAGGGGATTGGATGGCTACACCTTC
cdr3_aa: CASSHRGLDGYTF

v_call: TRBV10-1
j_call: TRBJ2-7
d_call: -
clone_size: -
cdr3_nt: TGCGCCAGCAGTCGTTCGGGGAGTCCAGACTACGAGCAGTACTTC
cdr3_aa: CASSRSGSPDYEQYF

v_call: TRBV5-4
j_call: TRBJ2-7
d_call: -
clone_size: few
cdr3_nt: TGTGCCAGCAGCCCCGGTGGTGGTTCCTCTATCTCCTACGAGCAGTACTTC
cdr3_aa: CASSPGGGSSISYEQYF

v_call: TRBV25-1
j_call: TRBJ1-2
d_call: -
clone_size: -
cdr3_nt: TGTGCCAGCAGTGAAAACGGACTCAGAGGGGGCTACACCTTC
cdr3_aa: CASSENGLRGGYTF

v_call: TRBV30
j_call: TRBJ1-1
d_call: -
clone_size: -
cdr3_nt: TGTGCCTGGGCAAAGGGCCGGGTCACTGAAGCTTTCTTT
cdr3_aa: CAWAKGRVTEAFF

v_call: TRBV10-3
j_call: TRBJ1-3
d_call: TRBD1
clone_size: -
cdr3_nt: TGTGCCACCTTTTCGGACAGGGGAAACACCATATATTTT
cdr3_aa: CATFSDRGNTIYF

v_call: TRBV7-9
j_call: TRBJ1-1
d_call: TRBD1
clone_size: few
cdr3_nt: TGTGCCAGCAGCCCCCGGGACAGTTACACTGAAGCTTTCTTT
cdr3_aa: CASSPRDSYTEAFF